This TCR beta chain was captured in a study of control samples from healthy donors and cancer patients. Only in-frame clones appear in the TCRdb table, and some are missing; sequencing was by immunoSEQ multiplex PCR. Of roughly 140,000 clones listed, around 86% are singletons. This CDR3 contains 16 residues. The ends lost 5 bases at V and 3 bases at J; junction bases unmatched: 11. Germline loops: CDR1 SGHTA, CDR2 FQGTGA. This clone is a singleton in its sample. The sample taken for sequencing was blood. This TCR came from a man aged 30-40 years in good health. The chain recombines TRBV7-3 with TRBJ2-7; 9 bases line up with TRBD1. CDR3 nucleotides: TGTGCCAGCAGCCAACAACCGGGACAGGGCATCTACGAGCAGTACTTC. Residues: CASSQQPGQGIYEQYF.